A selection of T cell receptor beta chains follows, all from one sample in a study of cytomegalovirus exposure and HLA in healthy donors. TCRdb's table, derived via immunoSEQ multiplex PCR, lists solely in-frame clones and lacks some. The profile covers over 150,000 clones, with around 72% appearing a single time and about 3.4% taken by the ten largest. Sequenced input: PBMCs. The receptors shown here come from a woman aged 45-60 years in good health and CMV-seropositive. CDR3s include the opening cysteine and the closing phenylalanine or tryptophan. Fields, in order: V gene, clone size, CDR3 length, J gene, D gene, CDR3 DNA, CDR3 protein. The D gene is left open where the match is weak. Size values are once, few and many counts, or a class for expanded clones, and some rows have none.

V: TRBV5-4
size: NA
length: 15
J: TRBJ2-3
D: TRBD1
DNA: TGTGCCAGCAGCCCAACAGGGGTTAGGACAGATACGCAGTATTTT
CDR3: CASSPTGVRTDTQYF

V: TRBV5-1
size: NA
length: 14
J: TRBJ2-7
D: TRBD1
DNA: TGCGCCAGCAGCTTGGGGGGACAGGGTAACGAGCAGTACTTC
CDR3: CASSLGGQGNEQYF

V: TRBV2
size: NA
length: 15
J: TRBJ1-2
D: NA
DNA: TGTGCCAGCAGTGAAAGAAAGCGTCCTAACTATGGCTACACCTTC
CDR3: CASSERKRPNYGYTF

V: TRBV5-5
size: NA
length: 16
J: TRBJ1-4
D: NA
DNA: TGTGCCAGCAGCTTGGATACCGCAGCAACTAATGAAAAACTGTTTTTT
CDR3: CASSLDTAATNEKLFF

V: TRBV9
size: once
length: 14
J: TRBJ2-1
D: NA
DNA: TGTGCCAGCAGCGTAACCCAATGGAGCAATGAGCAGTTCTTC
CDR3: CASSVTQWSNEQFF

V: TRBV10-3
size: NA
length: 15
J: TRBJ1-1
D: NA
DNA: TGTGCCATCAGCGAGGATCGGGGAATGAACACTGAAGCTTTCTTT
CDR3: CAISEDRGMNTEAFF

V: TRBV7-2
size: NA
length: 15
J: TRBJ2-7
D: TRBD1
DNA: TGTGCCAGCAGCTTAGCGGGGACAGGGGCTAGCGAGCAGTACTTC
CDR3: CASSLAGTGASEQYF

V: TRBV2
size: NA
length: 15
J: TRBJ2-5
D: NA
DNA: TGTGCCAGCAGTGTTCGCGGGGGCCCCCAAGAGACCCAGTACTTC
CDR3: CASSVRGGPQETQYF

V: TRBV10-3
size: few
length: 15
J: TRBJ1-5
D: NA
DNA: TGTGCCATCAGTGAGTGGTCCTATAGCAATCAGCCCCAGCATTTT
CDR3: CAISEWSYSNQPQHF

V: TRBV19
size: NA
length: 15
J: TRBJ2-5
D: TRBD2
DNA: TGTGCCAGTAGTAGAGGGACTAGCGGTCAAGAGACCCAGTACTTC
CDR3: CASSRGTSGQETQYF